Shown below are 19 T cell receptor beta chains from a single sample sequenced in a study of neurological immune-mediated disorders. TCRdb reanalysed the 5' RACE reads using MiXCR and keeps one entry per CDR3 protein. The sample records 39,000 or so distinct CDR3 sequences, 2% to 3% being singletons. The sample consisted of PBMCs. These receptors came from a man aged 25-45 years with multiple sclerosis.

The chain uses TRBV20-1 and TRBJ1-5; D remains unclear. The CDR3 sequence is 13 residues long. Per the germline V gene, CDR1 is DFQATT and CDR2 is SNEGSKA (reference sequence). Trimming shortened V by 0 bases and J by 11 bases, and 14 bases separated the two germline ends. DNA for the CDR3: TGCAGTGCTAGAGAGGGTTCCAATAAGACCCAGCATTTT. This encodes CSAREGSNKTQHF.

This clonotype has ten or more counts. The CDR3 region is CASSPPTEAFF. Here the CDR3 DNA reads TGTGCCAGCAGCCCTCCTACGGAAGCTTTCTTT. J is TRBJ1-1 and V is TRBV7-9; D not resolved. V lost 5 bases and J 8 bases, leaving 9 bases between the germline ends. The CDR3 consists of 11 residues. The V gene's germline CDR1 is SEHNR and CDR2 FQNEAQ (reference sequence). Combining the CDR3 with reference TRBV7-9 and TRBJ1-1 gives the whole variable domain DTGVSQNPRHKITKRGQNVTFRCDPISEHNRLYWYRQTLGQGPEFLTYFQNEAQLEKSRLLSDRFSAERPKGSFSTLEIQRTEQGDSAMYLCASSPPTEAFFGQGTRLTVV.

In its sample, this clonotype was seen many times. The chain joins TRBV28 to TRBJ1-5; D ambiguous. Germline V lookup: CDR1 MDHEN, CDR2 SYDVKM. The CDR3 has 12 amino acids. Between the trimmed V and J ends, which lost 3 bases and 12 bases, there was a span of 12 bases. DNA of the CDR3: TGTGCCAGCAGTTTTTTCGTCTGGAACCAGCATTTT. This encodes CASSFFVWNQHF.

This clonotype was counted at least ten times. The chain has TRBV6-6 and TRBJ1-1; 7 bases fit TRBD1. There are 16 residues in the CDR3. CDR1 MNHNY and CDR2 SVGAGI come from the germline V gene (reference sequence). J lost 4 bases, V lost 6 bases, and 14 bases had no gene match. The CDR3 loop reads CASRLGKGALSTEAFF. Written as DNA, the CDR3 is TGTGCCAGCAGGTTAGGCAAGGGGGCTTTGAGCACTGAAGCTTTCTTT.

This clonotype was recorded many times. The chain uses TRBV3-1 and TRBJ1-2; no clear D gene. Germline V CDR1 and CDR2: LGHDT, YNNKEL (reference sequence). The V gene lost 0 bases and the J gene lost 5 bases, with 13 bases spanning the gap. The CDR3 spans 15 residues. CDR3 nucleotides: TGTGCCAGCAGCCAAGAGCCGGGAGTCAGTTATGGCTACACCTTC. Residues: CASSQEPGVSYGYTF.

This clonotype was recorded at least ten times. The chain employs TRBV12-3 or TRBV12-4 and TRBJ2-1, with D tentatively TRBD2 (6 bases). This CDR3 is 17 amino acids long. The V end was cut by 5 bases, the J end by 2 bases, with 19 bases between. The CDR3 region has the DNA TGTGCCAGCAGTCATAACGGGGGTGGGGTGGCCTACAATGAGCAGTTCTTC. Protein product: CASSHNGGGVAYNEQFF.

The sample holds many counts of this clonotype. This rearrangement joins TRBV9 to TRBJ2-1; D possibly matches TRBD1 or TRBD2 (7 bases each). Germline V CDR1 and CDR2: SGDLS, YYNGEE. Trimming took off 0 bases at V and 3 bases at J, with 16 bases between the two ends. The CDR3 has 17 residues. DNA of the CDR3: TGTGCCAGCAGCGTAGATGGGGGGGGACAGAGCTACAATGAGCAGTTCTTC. Its translation: CASSVDGGGQSYNEQFF.

This clonotype has a count of ten or more. The chain is built from TRBV20-1 and TRBJ2-3; D remains ambiguous. The germline V gene has CDR1 DFQATT and CDR2 SNEGSKA (reference sequence). V lost 5 bases to trimming and J lost 4 bases, with 19 bases between them. The CDR3 covers 15 residues. DNA for the CDR3: TGCAGTGCTTTCTGGACGAAAAAAGTCCCAGATACGCAGTATTTT. Its protein product is CSAFWTKKVPDTQYF.

There are many counts of this clonotype. The chain links TRBV10-3 to TRBJ2-7; possible D gene TRBD2, 5 bases. The CDR3 has 12 residues. CDR1 is ENHRY, CDR2 SYGVKD, per germline. V shed 7 bases and J shed 4 bases, with 11 bases lying between them. The CDR3 DNA reads TGTGCCATCATGGGAGAGTCGTACGAGCAGTACTTC. It translates to CAIMGESYEQYF.

In this sample, this clonotype turned up many times. The chain recombines TRBV7-2 with TRBJ2-7; possible D gene TRBD2, 5 bases. Trimming took 2 bases from V and 0 from J, leaving 17 bases between them. The CDR3 spans 17 residues. Looked up from germline, CDR1 is SGHTA and CDR2 is FQGNSA. DNA for the CDR3: TGTGCCAGCAGCTTATTCACCGGAGGCACAGTCTCCTACGAGCAGTACTTC. Translated, it gives CASSLFTGGTVSYEQYF.

This clonotype was seen at least ten times. The chain has TRBV20-1 and TRBJ1-5, with D possibly being TRBD1 (5 bases). This CDR3 contains 15 residues. The V end was cut by 3 bases, the J end by 8 bases, with 20 bases between. In germline, CDR1 is DFQATT, CDR2 SNEGSKA (reference sequence). The CDR3 nucleotides are TGCAGTGCTAGTGTGCAGGCAGGGTGGTTGGAGCCCCAGCATTTT. It codes for CSASVQAGWLEPQHF.

The sample holds many counts of this clonotype. The chain has TRBV20-1 and TRBJ2-3; 10 bases map to TRBD2. The CDR3 runs to 16 residues. The germline gives CDR1 DFQATT, CDR2 SNEGSKA (reference sequence). V was pared by 0 bases and J by 6 bases, with 9 bases of the junction left unmatched. CDR3 residues: CSARDHLAGDYDTQYF. CDR3 nucleotide sequence: TGCAGTGCTAGAGATCACCTAGCGGGAGATTATGATACGCAGTATTTT.

Turning to this clonotype: This could be a read error, since a much larger clone is one nucleotide away. This chain connects TRBV20-1 to TRBJ1-1; TRBD1 is a possible D gene (5 bases). CDR1 is DFQATT and CDR2 is SNEGSKA in the germline V gene (reference sequence). The CDR3 covers 12 residues. The CDR3 DNA sequence: TGCAGTGCTAGAGGGGGGAACACTGCAGCTTTCTTT. Its translation is CSARGGNTAAFF.

This clonotype appeared many times. The chain joins TRBV20-1 to TRBJ1-1; the match to TRBD1 covers 7 bases. V lost 0 bases, J lost 0 bases, and 7 bases stayed unmatched. Germline CDR1 reads DFQATT; CDR2 reads SNEGSKA (reference sequence). This CDR3 comprises 16 residues. The CDR3 spells CSARDGQVSVNTEAFF. The CDR3 DNA reads TGCAGTGCTAGAGATGGACAGGTCAGTGTGAACACTGAAGCTTTCTTT.

In its sample, this clonotype was seen many times. The V call is TRBV5-1, the J call TRBJ1-4; D gene uncertain. This CDR3 is built from 13 residues. CDR1 is SGHRS, CDR2 YFSETQ, per germline. V gave up 0 bases and J gave up 8 bases, with 8 bases separating them. The CDR3 here is CASSLGLLEKLFF. CDR3 DNA sequence: TGCGCCAGCAGCTTGGGGTTGTTGGAAAAACTGTTTTTT.

Many counts were recorded for this clonotype. V is TRBV28 and J is TRBJ2-1, with 11 bases identical to TRBD2. V gave up 6 bases and J gave up 5 bases; unmatched junction bases: 6. CDR1 is MDHEN and CDR2 is SYDVKM in the germline V gene. This CDR3 contains 15 residues. CDR3 sequence: CASSLGTSGDNEQFF. In DNA, the CDR3 is TGTGCCAGCAGCCTCGGGACTAGCGGCGACAATGAGCAGTTCTTC.

In this sample, this clonotype turned up a few times. The genes are TRBV12-3 or TRBV12-4 and TRBJ1-3; D perhaps matches TRBD1 (6 bases). Trimming left V 1 base short and J 0 bases short, with 10 bases between. The CDR3 length is 16 residues. CDR3 DNA sequence: TGTGCCAGCAGTTTAGACGGGACACTCTCTGGAAACACCATATATTTT. It yields the protein CASSLDGTLSGNTIYF.

This clonotype was seen ten or more times. The gene calls are TRBV20-1 and TRBJ2-7, with D maybe TRBD1 (5 bases). The V end lost 0 bases, the J end lost 3 bases, and 9 bases lay between the germline ends. The CDR3 runs to 13 residues. Per the germline V gene, CDR1 is DFQATT and CDR2 is SNEGSKA (reference sequence). CDR3 amino acids: CSARDPRVYEQYF. CDR3 bases: TGCAGTGCTAGAGATCCCAGGGTCTACGAGCAGTACTTC.

This clonotype was found many times. The rearrangement links TRBV29-1 to TRBJ1-2; 7 nucleotides align to TRBD1. This CDR3 is built from 15 residues. V was clipped by 2 bases and J by 4 bases; unmatched bases: 10. Germline CDR1 reads SQVTM; CDR2 reads ANQGSEA. The CDR3 region has the DNA TGCAGCGTTGAAACCGGGACAGTGTCTCTCTATGGCTACACCTTC. Translated, it gives CSVETGTVSLYGYTF. Supplemented by reference TRBV29-1 and TRBJ1-2, the full variable domain reads SAVISQKPSRDICQRGTSLTIQCQVDSQVTMMFWYRQQPGQSLTLIATANQGSEATYESGFVIDKFPISRPNLTFSTLTVSNMSPEDSSIYLCSVETGTVSLYGYTFGSGTRLTVV.